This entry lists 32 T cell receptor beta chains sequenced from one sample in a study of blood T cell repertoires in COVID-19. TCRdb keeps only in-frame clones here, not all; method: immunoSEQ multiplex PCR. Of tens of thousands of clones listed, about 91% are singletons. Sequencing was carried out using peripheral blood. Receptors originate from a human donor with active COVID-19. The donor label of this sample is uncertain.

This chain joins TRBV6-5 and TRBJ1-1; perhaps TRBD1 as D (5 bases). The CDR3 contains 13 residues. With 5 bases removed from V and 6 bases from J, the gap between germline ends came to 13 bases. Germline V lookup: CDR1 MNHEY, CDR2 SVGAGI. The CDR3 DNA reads TGTGCCAGCAGTCTTCAGGGCGACGCTGAAGCTTTCTTT. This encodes CASSLQGDAEAFF.

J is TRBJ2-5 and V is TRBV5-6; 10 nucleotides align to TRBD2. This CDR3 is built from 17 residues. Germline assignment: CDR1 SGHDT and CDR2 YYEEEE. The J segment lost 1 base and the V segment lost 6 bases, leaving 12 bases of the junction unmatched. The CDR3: CASINGGTSDIQETQYF. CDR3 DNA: TGTGCCAGCATCAATGGGGGGACTAGCGATATCCAAGAGACCCAGTACTTC.

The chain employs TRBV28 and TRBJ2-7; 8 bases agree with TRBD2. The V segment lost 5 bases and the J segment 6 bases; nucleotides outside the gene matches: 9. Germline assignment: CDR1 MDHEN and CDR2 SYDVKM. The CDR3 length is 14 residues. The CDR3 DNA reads TGTGCCAGCAGTATGGGAGGGACTAGGGGCGAGCAGTACTTC. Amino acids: CASSMGGTRGEQYF.

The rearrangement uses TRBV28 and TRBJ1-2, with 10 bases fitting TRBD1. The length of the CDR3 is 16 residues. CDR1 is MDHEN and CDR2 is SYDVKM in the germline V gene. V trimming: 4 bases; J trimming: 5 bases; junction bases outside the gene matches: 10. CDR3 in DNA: TGTGCCAGCAGTTCCGCGACAGGGGGCGCCTCGTATGGCTACACCTTC. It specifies CASSSATGGASYGYTF.

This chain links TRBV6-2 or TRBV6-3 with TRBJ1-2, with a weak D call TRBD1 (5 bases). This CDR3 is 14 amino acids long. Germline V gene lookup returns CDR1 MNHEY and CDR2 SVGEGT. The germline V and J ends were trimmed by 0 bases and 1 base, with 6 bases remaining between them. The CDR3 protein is CASSYSQGNYGYTF. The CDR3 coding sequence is TGTGCCAGCAGTTACTCGCAGGGTAACTATGGCTACACCTTC.

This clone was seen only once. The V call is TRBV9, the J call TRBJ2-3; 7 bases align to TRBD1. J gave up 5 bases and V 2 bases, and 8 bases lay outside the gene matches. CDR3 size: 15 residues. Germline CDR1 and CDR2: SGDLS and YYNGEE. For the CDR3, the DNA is TGTGCCAGCAGCGTGTTGACAGGGCAAGGAGATACGCAGTATTTT. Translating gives CASSVLTGQGDTQYF.

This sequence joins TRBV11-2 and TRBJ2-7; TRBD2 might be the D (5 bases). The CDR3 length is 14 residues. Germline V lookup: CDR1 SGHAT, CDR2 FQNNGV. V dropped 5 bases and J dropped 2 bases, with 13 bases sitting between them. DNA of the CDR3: TGTGCCAGCAGCACCCCGCGGAGGCCCTACGAGCAGTACTTC. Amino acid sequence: CASSTPRRPYEQYF.

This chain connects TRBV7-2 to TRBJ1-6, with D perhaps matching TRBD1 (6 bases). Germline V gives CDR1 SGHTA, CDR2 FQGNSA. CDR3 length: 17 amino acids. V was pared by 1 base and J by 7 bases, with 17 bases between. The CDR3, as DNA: TGTGCCAGCAGCTTAGTCCTCGGGGGGCCGGGGAATTCACCCCTCCACTTT. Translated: CASSLVLGGPGNSPLHF. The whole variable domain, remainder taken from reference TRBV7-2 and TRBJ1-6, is GAGVSQSPSNKVTEKGKDVELRCDPISGHTALYWYRQSLGQGLEFLIYFQGNSAPDKSGLPSDRFSAERTGGSVSTLTIQRTQQEDSAVYLCASSLVLGGPGNSPLHFGNGTRLTVT.

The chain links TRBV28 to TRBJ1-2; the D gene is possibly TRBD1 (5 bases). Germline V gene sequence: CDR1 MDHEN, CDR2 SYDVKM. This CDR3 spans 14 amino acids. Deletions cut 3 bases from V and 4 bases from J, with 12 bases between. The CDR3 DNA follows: TGTGCCAGCAGTTTGCCTCAGGGAATCTATGGCTACACCTTC. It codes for CASSLPQGIYGYTF.

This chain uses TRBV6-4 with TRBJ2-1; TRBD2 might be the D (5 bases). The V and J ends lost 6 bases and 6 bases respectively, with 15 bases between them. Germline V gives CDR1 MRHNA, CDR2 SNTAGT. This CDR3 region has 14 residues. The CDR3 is CASSSSGAANEQFF. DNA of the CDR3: TGTGCCAGCAGCTCCTCTGGAGCGGCCAATGAGCAGTTCTTC.

The CDR3 is CASRRDRGYNEQFF. Written as DNA, the CDR3 is TGTGCCAGCCGCCGGGACAGGGGGTACAATGAGCAGTTCTTC. The chain uses TRBV27 and TRBJ2-1; 11 bases map to TRBD1. The CDR3 spans 14 residues. V dropped 8 bases and J dropped 4; count of bases not matched to a gene: 4. CDR1 and CDR2 from the germline V gene are MNHEY and SMNVEV (reference sequence).

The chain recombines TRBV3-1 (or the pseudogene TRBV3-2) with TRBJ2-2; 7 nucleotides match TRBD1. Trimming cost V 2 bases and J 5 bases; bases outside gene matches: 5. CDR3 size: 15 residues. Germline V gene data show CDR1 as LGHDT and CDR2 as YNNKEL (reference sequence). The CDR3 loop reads CASSQRRGWTGELFF. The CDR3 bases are TGTGCCAGCAGCCAACGCAGGGGGTGGACCGGGGAGCTGTTTTTT.

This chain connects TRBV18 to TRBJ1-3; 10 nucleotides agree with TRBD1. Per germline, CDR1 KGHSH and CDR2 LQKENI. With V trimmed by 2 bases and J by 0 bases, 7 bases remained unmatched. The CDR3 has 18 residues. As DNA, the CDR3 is TGTGCCAGCTCACCAGCCGGGACAGGGGTCCCCTCTGGAAACACCATATATTTT. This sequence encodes CASSPAGTGVPSGNTIYF.

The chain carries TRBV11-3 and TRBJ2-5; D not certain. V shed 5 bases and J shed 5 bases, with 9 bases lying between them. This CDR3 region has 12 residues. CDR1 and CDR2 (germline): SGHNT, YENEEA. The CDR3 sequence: CASSSQWETQYF. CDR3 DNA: TGTGCCAGCAGCAGCCAATGGGAGACCCAGTACTTC.

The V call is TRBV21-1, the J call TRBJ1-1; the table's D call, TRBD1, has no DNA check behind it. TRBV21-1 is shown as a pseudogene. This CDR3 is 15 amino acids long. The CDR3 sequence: CASSKAARSNTEAFF. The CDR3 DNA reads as TGTGCCAGCAGCAAGGCAGCCAGGTCGAACACTGAAGCTTTCTTT.

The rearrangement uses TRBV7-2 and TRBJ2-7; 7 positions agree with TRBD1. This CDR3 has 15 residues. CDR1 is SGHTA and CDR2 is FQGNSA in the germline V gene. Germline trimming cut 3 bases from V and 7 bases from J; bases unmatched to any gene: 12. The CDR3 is CASSLGQTGVGEQYF. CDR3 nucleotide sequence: TGTGCCAGCAGCTTGGGGCAAACAGGGGTCGGGGAGCAGTACTTC.

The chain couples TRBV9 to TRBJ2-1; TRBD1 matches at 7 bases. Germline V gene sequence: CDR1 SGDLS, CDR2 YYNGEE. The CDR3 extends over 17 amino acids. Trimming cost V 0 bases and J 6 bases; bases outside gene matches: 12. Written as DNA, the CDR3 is TGTGCCAGCAGCGTAGGGGGTTGGGACAGAAAAGTCAATGAGCAGTTCTTC. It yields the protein CASSVGGWDRKVNEQFF.

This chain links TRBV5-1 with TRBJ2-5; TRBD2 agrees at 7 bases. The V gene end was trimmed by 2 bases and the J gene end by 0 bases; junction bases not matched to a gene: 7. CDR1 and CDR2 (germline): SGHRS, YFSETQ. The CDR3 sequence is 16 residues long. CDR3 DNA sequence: TGCGCCAGCAGCTTCGGGTGGGAGGGCCACCAAGAGACCCAGTACTTC. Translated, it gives CASSFGWEGHQETQYF. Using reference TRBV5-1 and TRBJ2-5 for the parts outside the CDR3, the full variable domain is KAGVTQTPRYLIKTRGQQVTLSCSPISGHRSVSWYQQTPGQGLQFLFEYFSETQRNKGNFPGRFSGRQFSNSRSEMNVSTLELGDSALYLCASSFGWEGHQETQYFGPGTRLLVL.

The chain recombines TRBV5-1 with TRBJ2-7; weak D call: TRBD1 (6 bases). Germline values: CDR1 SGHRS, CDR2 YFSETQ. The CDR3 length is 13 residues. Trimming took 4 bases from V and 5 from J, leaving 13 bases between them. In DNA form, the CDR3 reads TGCGCCAGCAGCGGGCAGGGGACGGACGAGCAGTACTTC. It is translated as CASSGQGTDEQYF. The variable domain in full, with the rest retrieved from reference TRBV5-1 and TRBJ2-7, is KAGVTQTPRYLIKTRGQQVTLSCSPISGHRSVSWYQQTPGQGLQFLFEYFSETQRNKGNFPGRFSGRQFSNSRSEMNVSTLELGDSALYLCASSGQGTDEQYFGPGTRLTVT.

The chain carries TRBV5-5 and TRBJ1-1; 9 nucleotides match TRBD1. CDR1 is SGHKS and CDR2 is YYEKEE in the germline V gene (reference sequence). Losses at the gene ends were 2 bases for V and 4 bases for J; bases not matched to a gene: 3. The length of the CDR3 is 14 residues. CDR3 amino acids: CASSFSTGGTEAFF. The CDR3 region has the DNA TGTGCCAGCAGCTTTTCGACAGGGGGCACTGAAGCTTTCTTT.

The CDR3 region has the DNA TGTGCCAGCAGTTCAGGATCCGTCACTGAAGCTTTCTTT. Its protein product is CASSSGSVTEAFF. The gene calls are TRBV6-5 and TRBJ1-1, with no clear D. CDR1 and CDR2 from the germline V gene are MNHEY and SVGAGI. This CDR3 has 13 amino acids. Trimming cost V 4 bases and J 4 bases, with 10 bases left between them.

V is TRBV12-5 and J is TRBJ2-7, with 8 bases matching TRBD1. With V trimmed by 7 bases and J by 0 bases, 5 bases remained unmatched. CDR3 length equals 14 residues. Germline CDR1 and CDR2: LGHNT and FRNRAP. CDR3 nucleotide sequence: TGTGCTAGTGCCGCCGGGACAGGCTCCTACGAGCAGTACTTC. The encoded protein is CASAAGTGSYEQYF.

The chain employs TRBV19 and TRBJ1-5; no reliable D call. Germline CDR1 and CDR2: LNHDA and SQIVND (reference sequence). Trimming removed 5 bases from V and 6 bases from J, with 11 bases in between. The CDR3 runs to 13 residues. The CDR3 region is CASSSQVTQPQHF. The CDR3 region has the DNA TGTGCCAGTAGTTCCCAGGTCACTCAGCCCCAGCATTTT.

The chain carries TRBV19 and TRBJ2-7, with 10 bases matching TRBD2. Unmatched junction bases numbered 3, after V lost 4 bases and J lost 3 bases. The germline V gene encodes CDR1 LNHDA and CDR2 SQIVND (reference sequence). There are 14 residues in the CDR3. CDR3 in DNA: TGTGCCAGTAGTAGAGGGACTAGCGTCTACGAGCAGTACTTC. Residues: CASSRGTSVYEQYF.

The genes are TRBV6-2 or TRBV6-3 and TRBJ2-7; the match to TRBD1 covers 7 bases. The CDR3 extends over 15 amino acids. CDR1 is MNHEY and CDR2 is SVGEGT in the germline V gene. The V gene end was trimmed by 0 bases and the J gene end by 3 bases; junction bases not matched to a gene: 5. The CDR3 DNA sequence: TGTGCCAGCAGTTACTCTCGGCAGGGGGTCTACGAGCAGTACTTC. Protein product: CASSYSRQGVYEQYF.

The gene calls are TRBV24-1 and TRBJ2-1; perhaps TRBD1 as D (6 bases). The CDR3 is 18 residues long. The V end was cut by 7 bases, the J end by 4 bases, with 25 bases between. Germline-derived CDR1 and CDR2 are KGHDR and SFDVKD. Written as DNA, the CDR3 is TGTGCCACCAGCCCCATGTTTGGCAGGGGCTGGGGATACAATGAGCAGTTCTTC. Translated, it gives CATSPMFGRGWGYNEQFF.

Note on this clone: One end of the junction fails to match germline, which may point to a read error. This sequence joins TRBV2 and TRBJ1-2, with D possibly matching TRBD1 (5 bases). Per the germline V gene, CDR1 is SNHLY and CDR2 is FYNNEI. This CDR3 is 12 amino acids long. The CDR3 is CANSDRNYGYTF. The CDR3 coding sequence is TGTGCCAACAGTGACAGAAACTATGGCTACACCTTC. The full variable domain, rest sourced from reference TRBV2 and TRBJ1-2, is EPEVTQTPSHQVTQMGQEVILRCVPISNHLYFYWYRQILGQKVEFLVSFYNNEISEKSEIFDDQFSVERPDGSNFTLKIRSTKLEDSAMYFCANSDRNYGYTFGSGTRLTVV.

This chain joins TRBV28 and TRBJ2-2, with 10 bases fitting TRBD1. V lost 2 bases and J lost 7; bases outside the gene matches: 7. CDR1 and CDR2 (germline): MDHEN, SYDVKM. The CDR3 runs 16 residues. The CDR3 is CASSLDGTGAGGELFF. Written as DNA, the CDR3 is TGTGCCAGCAGTTTAGACGGGACAGGGGCTGGCGGGGAGCTGTTTTTT.

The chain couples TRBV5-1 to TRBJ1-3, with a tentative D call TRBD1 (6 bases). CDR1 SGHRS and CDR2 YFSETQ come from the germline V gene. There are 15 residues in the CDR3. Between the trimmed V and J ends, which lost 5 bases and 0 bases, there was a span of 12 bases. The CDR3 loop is CASRGDTSSGNTIYF. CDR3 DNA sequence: TGCGCCAGCAGAGGGGACACCAGCTCTGGAAACACCATATATTTT.

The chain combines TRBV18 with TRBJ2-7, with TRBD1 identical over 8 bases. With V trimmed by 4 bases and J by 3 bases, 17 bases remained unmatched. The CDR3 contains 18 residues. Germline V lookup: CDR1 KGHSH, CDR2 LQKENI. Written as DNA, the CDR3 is TGTGCCAGCTCACGAGTCACCCCGTCCGGGACAGGCTTCTACGAGCAGTACTTC. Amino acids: CASSRVTPSGTGFYEQYF. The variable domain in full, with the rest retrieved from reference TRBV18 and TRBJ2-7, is NAGVMQNPRHLVRRRGQEARLRCSPMKGHSHVYWYRQLPEEGLKFMVYLQKENIIDESGMPKERFSAEFPKEGPSILRIQQVVRGDSAAYFCASSRVTPSGTGFYEQYFGPGTRLTVT.

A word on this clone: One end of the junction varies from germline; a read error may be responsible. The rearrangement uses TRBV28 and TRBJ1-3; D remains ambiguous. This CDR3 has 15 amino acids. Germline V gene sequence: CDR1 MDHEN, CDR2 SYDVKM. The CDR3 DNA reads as TGTGCCAGCAGTTTAGCAGGAAAGGCTGGGAACACCATATATTTT. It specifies CASSLAGKAGNTIYF.

CDR3 sequence: CASSLDASGRGETQYF. CDR3 nucleotides: TGTGCCAGCAGCTTGGACGCTAGCGGGAGAGGTGAGACCCAGTACTTC. The rearrangement links TRBV5-4 to TRBJ2-5, with 10 positions matching TRBD2. The CDR3 extends over 16 amino acids. Trimming at V came to 0 bases and at J to 5 bases, leaving 7 bases not matched to a gene. The germline CDR1 and CDR2 sequences are SGHNT and YYREEE (reference sequence).